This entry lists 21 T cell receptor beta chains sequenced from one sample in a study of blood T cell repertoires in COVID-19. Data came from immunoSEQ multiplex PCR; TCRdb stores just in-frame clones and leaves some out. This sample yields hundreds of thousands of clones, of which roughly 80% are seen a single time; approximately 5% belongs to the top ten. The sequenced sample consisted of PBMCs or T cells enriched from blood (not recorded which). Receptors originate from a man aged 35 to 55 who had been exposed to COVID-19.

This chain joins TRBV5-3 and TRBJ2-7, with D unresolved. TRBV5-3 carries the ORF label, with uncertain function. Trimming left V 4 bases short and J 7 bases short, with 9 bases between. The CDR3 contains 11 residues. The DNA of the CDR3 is TGTGCCAGAAGCCCCACTTTAGAGCAGTACTTC. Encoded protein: CARSPTLEQYF.

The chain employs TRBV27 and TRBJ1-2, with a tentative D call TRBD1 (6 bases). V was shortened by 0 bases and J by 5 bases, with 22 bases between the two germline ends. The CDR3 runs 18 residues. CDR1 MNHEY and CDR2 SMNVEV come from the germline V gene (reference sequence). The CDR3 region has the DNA TGTGCCAGCAGTTTATCCGTATTTCTCGGACAGCTTGGATATGGCTACACCTTC. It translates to CASSLSVFLGQLGYGYTF.

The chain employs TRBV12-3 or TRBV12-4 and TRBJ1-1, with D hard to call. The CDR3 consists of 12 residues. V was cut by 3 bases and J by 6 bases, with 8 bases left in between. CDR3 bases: TGTGCCAGCAGTTTTTACCTAGCTGAAGCTTTCTTT. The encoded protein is CASSFYLAEAFF.

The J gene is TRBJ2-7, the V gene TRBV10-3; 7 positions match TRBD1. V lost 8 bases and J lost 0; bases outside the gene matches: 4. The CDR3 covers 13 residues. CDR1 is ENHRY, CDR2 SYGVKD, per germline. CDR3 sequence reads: CAIEDRSSYEQYF. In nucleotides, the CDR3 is TGTGCCATCGAGGACAGGAGCTCCTACGAGCAGTACTTC.

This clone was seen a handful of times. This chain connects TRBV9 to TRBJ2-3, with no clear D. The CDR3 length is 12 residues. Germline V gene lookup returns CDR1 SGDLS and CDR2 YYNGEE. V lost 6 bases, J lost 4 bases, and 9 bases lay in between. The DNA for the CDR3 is TGTGCCAGCATTCCCGGAGCAGATACGCAGTATTTT. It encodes CASIPGADTQYF.

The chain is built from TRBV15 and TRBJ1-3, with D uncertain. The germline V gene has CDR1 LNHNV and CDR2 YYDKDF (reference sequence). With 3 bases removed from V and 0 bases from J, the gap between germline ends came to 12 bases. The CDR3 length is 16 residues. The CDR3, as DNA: TGTGCCACCAGCAGGGACTATACCGACTCTGGAAACACCATATATTTT. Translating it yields CATSRDYTDSGNTIYF.

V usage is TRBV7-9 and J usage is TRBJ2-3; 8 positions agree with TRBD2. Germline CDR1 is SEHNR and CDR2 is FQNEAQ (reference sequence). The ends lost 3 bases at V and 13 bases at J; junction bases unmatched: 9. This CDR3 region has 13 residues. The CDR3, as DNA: TGTGCCAGCAGCTTCCCAAGCGGGAGAGGGGAGTATTTT. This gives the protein CASSFPSGRGEYF.

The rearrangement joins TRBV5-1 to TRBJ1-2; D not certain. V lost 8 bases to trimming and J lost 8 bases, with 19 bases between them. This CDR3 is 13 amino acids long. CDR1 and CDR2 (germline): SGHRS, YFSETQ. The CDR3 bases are TGCGCCAGTAGAACGTCAGGTACCGGCGGCTACACCTTC. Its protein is CASRTSGTGGYTF. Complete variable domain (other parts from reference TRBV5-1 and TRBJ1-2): KAGVTQTPRYLIKTRGQQVTLSCSPISGHRSVSWYQQTPGQGLQFLFEYFSETQRNKGNFPGRFSGRQFSNSRSEMNVSTLELGDSALYLCASRTSGTGGYTFGSGTRLTVV.

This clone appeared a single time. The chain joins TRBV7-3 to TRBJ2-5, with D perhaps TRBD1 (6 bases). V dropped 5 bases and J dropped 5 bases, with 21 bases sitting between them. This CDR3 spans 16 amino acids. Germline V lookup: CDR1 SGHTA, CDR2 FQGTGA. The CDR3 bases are TGTGCCAGCAGCGCCCAACCACAGGGTCTCGGGGAGACCCAGTACTTC. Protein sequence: CASSAQPQGLGETQYF.

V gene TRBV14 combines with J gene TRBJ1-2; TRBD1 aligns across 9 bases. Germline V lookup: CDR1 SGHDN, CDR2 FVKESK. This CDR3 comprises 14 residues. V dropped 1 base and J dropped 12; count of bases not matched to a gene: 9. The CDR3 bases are TGTGCCAGCAGCCAAGTGGGACAGGGAGAACAGCACACCTTC. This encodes CASSQVGQGEQHTF.

The CDR3 sequence is CASRHSPGQGEYTQYF. The CDR3 DNA is TGTGCCAGCAGACACTCTCCGGGACAGGGGGAGTATACGCAGTATTTT. This chain connects TRBV27 to TRBJ2-3; 11 nucleotides align to TRBD1. V was pared by 6 bases and J by 7 bases, with 12 bases of the junction left unmatched. Germline-derived CDR1 and CDR2 are MNHEY and SMNVEV (reference sequence). The CDR3 extends over 16 amino acids.

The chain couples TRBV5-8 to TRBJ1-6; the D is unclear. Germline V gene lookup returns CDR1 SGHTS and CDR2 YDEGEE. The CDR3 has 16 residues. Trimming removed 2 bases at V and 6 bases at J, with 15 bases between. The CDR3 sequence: CASSFPGVLSNSPLHF. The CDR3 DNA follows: TGTGCCAGCAGCTTTCCTGGTGTTCTCAGTAATTCACCCCTCCACTTT.

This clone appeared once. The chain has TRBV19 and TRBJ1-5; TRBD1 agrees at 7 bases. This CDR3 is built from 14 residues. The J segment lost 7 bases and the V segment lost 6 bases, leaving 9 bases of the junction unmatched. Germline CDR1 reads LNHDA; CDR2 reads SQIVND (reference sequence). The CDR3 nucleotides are TGTGCCAGTAGACTTGGACAGGTGGCGCAGCCCCAGCATTTT. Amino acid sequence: CASRLGQVAQPQHF.

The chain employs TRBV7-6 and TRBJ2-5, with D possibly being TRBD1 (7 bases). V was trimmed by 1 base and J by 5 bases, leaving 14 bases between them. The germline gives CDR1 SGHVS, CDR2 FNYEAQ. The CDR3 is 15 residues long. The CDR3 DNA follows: TGTGCCAGCAGCTTAGTAACAGGGGACTGGGAGACCCAGTACTTC. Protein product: CASSLVTGDWETQYF.

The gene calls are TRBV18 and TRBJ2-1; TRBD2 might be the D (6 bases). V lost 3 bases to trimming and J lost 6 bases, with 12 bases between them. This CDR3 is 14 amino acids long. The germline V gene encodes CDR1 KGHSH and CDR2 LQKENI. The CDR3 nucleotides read TGTGCCAGCTCACCCTCCCGCGGGACCAATGAGCAGTTCTTC. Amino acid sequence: CASSPSRGTNEQFF.

CDR3 in DNA: TGTGCCAGCAGCCCCCCCGTGGAGGGGTACGAGCAGTACTTC. Encoded protein: CASSPPVEGYEQYF. This chain links TRBV7-8 with TRBJ2-7; TRBD2 might be the D (6 bases). V shed 5 bases and J shed 4 bases, with 15 bases lying between them. Germline V gives CDR1 SGHVS, CDR2 FQNEAQ. CDR3 length: 14 residues.

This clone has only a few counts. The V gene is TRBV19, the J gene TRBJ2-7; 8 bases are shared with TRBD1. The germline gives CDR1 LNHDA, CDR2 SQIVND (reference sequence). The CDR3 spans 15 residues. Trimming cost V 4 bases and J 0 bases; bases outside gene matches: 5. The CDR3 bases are TGTGCCAGTAGTAGTTTGGGACAGGCCTCCTACGAGCAGTACTTC. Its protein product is CASSSLGQASYEQYF.

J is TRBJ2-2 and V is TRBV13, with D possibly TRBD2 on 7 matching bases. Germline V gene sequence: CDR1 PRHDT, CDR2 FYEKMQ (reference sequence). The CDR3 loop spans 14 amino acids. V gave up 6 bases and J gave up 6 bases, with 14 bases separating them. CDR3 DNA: TGTGCCAGCAGACTCCGGGGGGCAGCCGGGGAGCTGTTTTTT. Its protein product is CASRLRGAAGELFF.

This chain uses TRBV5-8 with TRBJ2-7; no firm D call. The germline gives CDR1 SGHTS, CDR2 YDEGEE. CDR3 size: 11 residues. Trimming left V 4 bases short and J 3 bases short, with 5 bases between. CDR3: CASSVNYEQYF. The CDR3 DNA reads TGTGCCAGCAGCGTCAACTACGAGCAGTACTTC.

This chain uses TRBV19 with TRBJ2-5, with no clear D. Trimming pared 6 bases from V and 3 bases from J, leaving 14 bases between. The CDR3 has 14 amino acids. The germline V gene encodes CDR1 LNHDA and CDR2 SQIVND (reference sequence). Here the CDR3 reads CASSNQATEETQYF. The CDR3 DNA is TGTGCCAGTAGCAACCAAGCGACCGAAGAGACCCAGTACTTC.

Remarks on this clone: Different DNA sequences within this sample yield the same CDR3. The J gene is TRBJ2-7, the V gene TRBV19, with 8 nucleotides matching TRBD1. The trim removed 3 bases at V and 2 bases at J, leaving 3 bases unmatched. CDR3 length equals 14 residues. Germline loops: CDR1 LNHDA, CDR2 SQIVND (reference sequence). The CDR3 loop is CASSMGTGPYEQYF. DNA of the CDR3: TGTGCCAGTAGTATGGGGACAGGACCCTACGAGCAGTACTTC.